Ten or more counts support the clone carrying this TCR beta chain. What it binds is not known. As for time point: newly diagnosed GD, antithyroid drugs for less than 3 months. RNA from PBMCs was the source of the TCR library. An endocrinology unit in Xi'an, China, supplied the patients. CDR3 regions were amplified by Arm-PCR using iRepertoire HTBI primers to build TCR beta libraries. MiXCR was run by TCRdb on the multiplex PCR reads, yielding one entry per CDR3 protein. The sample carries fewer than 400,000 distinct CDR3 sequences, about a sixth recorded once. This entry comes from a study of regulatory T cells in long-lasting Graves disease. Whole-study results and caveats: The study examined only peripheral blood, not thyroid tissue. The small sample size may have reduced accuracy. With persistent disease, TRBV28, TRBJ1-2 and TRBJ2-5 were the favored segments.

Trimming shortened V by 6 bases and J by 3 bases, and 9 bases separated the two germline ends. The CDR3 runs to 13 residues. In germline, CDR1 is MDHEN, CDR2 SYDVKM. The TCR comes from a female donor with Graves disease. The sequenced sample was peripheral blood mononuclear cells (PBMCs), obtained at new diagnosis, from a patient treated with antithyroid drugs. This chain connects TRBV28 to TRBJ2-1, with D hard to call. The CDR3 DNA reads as TGTGCCAGCAGGGGCAGGCGCTACAATGAGCAGTTCTTC. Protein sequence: CASRGRRYNEQFF. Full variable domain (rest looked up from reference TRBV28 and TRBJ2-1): DVKVTQSSRYLVKRTGEKVFLECVQDMDHENMFWYRQDPGLGLRLIYFSYDVKMKEKGDIPEGYSVSREKKERFSLILESASTNQTSMYLCASRGRRYNEQFFGPGTRLTVL.